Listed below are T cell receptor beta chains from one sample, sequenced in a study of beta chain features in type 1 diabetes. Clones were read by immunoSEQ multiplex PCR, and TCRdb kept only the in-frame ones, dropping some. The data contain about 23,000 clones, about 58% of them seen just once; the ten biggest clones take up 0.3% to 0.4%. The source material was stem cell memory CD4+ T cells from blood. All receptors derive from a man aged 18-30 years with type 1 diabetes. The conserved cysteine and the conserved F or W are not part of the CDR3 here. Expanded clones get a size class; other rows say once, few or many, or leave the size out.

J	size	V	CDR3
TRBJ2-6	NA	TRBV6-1	ASRTGGSGANVLT
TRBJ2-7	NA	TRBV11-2	ASSYMWGPSAFEQY
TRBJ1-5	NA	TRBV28	ASTPGAGGRNQPQH
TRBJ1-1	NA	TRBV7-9	ASSLGAGEWHTEAF
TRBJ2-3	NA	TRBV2	ASSQTGMTDTQY
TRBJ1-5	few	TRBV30	AYQTGTPNQPQH
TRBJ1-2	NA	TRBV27	ASSKSPQGGGYT
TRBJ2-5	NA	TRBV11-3	ASSPGLAGGETQY
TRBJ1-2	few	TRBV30	AWSTKGGTDYGYT
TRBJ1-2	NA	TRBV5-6	ASSLLRGGAHYGYT
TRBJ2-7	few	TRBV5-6	ASSLEAGSYEQY
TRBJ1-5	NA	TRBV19	ASSIVRGGRNQPQH
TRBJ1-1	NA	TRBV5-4	ASSARDRGTTEAF
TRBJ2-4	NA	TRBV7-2	ASSFDRGRENIQY
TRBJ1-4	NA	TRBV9	ASSVTSTTNEKLF
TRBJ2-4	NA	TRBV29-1	SVGKLGQGGSKNIQY
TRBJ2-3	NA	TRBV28	ASSLGGAGTDTQY
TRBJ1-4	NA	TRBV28	ASSLWAGDEKLF
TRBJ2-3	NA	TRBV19	ASRGRAFFATDTQY
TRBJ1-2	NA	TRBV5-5	ASSLVGDGVYGYT
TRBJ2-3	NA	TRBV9	ASSRTGGAVDTQY
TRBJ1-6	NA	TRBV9	ASNMGQAVNSPLH
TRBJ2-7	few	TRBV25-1	ASSALTGYEQY
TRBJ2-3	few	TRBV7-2	ASSRPRTDTQY
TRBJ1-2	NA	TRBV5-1	ASAWQGQGDYGYT
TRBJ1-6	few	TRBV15	ATSARVDNSPLH
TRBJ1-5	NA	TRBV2	ASMLQGASNQPQH
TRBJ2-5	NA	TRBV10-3	ASSDGGKETQY
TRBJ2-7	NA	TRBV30	AWSRDEQY
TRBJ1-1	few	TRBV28	ASSPPTGWVEAF
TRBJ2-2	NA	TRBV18	ASSNQAGYSNTGELF
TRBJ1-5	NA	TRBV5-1	ASSMWGQGQPQH
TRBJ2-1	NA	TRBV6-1	ASSSGTSLNEQF